What follows is one TCR beta chain and its context. This record comes from a study of T cell repertoires in ileal Crohn's disease. Per sample, roughly 0.5 micrograms of biopsy DNA were TCRB immunosequenced. Sequencing was performed with immunoSEQ multiplex PCR; in TCRdb, only in-frame clones are kept and a portion is missing. The table lists around 6,000 clones, roughly 77% of them singletons. Germline V gene lookup returns CDR1 MDHEN and CDR2 SYDVKM. This CDR3 has 17 amino acids. Trimming removed 1 base from V and 3 bases from J; junction bases left unmatched: 8. This chain joins TRBV28 and TRBJ2-4; 8 nucleotides align to TRBD2. This TCR came from an adult with Crohn's disease. The source material was ileal tissue. The CDR3 spells CASSLSGGFYGKNIQYF. The CDR3 DNA sequence: TGTGCCAGCAGTTTATCGGGAGGGTTCTACGGCAAAAACATTCAGTACTTC.